This T cell receptor (beta chain) came from a study of blood T cell repertoires in COVID-19. Looked up from germline, CDR1 is KGHDR and CDR2 is SFDVKD. The CDR3 is 15 amino acids. Trimming removed 3 bases at V and 4 bases at J, with 14 bases between. Exposed participants encountered a COVID-19 case during the 2 weeks preceding study entry. Per the original methods: Amplification with reference gene primers provided the estimates of nucleated cell counts. Produced via immunoSEQ multiplex PCR; TCRdb's table is partial and in-frame only. The V and J calls and clone size were taken over from that table, and D and trimming were inferred from the DNA. The sample consists of fewer than 200,000 clones, 84% of them appearing once.

V is TRBV24-1 and J is TRBJ1-2; D uncertain. Specimen: PBMCs or T cells enriched from blood (not recorded which). The receptor was derived from a woman in her thirties who had been exposed to COVID-19. The CDR3 nucleotides are TGTGCCACCAGTGATCCCAGAGGGCACGCCTATGGCTACACCTTC. This sequence encodes CATSDPRGHAYGYTF.